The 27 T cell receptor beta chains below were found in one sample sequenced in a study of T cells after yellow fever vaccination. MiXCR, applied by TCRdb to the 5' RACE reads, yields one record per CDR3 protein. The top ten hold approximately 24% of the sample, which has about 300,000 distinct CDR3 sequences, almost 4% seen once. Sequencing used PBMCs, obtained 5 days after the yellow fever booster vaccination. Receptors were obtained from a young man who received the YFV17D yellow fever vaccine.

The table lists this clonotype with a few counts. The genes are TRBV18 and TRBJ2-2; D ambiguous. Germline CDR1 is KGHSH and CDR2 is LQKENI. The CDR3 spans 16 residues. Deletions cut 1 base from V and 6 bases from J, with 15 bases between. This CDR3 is CASSPLVDPRAGELFF. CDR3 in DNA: TGTGCCAGCTCACCACTGGTGGACCCTCGCGCCGGGGAGCTGTTTTTT.

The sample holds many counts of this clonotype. The CDR3 region is CATRGTLTGTNTEAFF. CDR3 sequence (DNA): TGTGCCACCAGGGGTACTCTGACCGGTACGAACACTGAAGCTTTCTTT. The chain combines TRBV10-3 with TRBJ1-1, with D possibly matching TRBD1 (6 bases). Germline V gene sequence: CDR1 ENHRY, CDR2 SYGVKD. This CDR3 is built from 16 residues. V was trimmed by 10 bases and J by 1 base, leaving 22 bases between them.

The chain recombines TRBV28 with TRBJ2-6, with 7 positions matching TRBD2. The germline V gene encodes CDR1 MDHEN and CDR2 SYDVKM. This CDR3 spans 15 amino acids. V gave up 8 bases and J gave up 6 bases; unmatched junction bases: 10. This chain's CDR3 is CASGPGGSMANVLTF. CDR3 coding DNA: TGTGCCAGCGGACCGGGGGGTTCGATGGCCAACGTCCTGACTTTC.

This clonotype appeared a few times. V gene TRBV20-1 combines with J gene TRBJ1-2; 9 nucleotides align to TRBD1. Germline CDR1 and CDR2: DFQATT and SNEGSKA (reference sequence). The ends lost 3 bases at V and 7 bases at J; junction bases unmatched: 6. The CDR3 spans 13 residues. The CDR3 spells CSASSGQGPGYTF. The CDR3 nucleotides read TGCAGTGCTAGTTCGGGACAGGGTCCTGGCTACACCTTC.

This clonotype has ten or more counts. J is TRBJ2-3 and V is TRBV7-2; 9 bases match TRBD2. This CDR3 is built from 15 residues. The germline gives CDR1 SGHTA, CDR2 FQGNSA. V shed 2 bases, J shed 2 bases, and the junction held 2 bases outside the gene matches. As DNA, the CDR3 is TGTGCCAGCAGCTTAAGCGGGGGGAACACAGATACGCAGTATTTT. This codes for CASSLSGGNTDTQYF.

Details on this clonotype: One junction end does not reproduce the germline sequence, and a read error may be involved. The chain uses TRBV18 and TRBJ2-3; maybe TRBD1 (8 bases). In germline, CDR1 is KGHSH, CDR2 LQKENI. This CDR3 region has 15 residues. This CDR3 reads CACSRSTGEGNTQYF. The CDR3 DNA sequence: TGTGCCTGCTCCCGATCGACAGGGGAGGGAAATACGCAGTATTTT. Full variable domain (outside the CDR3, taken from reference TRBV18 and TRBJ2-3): NAGVMQNPRHLVRRRGQEARLRCSPMKGHSHVYWYRQLPEEGLKFMVYLQKENIIDESGMPKERFSAEFPKEGPSILRIQQVVRGDSAAYFCACSRSTGEGNTQYFGPGTRLTVL.

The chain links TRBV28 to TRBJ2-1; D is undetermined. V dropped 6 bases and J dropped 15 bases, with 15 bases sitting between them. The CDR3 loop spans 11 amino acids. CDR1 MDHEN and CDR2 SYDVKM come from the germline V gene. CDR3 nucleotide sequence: TGTGCCAGCAGCTACTTCGGTAGTCTGTTCTTC. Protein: CASSYFGSLFF.

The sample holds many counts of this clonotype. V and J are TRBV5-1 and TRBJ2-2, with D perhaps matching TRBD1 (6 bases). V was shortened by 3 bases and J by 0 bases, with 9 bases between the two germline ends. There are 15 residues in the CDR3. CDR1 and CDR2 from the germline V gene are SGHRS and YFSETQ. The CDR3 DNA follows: TGCGCCAGCAGCTGGACAGTTGCGAACACCGGGGAGCTGTTTTTT. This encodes CASSWTVANTGELFF.

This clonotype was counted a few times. The CDR3 DNA sequence: TGTGCCAGCAGGAGCTCCCGGGAGCAGGCGAACACTGAAGCTTTCTTT. Protein sequence: CASRSSREQANTEAFF. J is TRBJ1-1 and V is TRBV2, with D unresolved. CDR1 SNHLY and CDR2 FYNNEI come from the germline V gene. CDR3 size: 16 residues. Trimming cost V 6 bases and J 1 base, with 18 bases left between them.

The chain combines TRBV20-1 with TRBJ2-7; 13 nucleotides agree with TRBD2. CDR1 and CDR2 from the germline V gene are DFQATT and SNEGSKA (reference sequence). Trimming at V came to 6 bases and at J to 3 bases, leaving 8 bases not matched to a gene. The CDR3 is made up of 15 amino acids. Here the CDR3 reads CSALSGTSGNYEQYV. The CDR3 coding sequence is TGCAGTGCATTATCCGGGACTAGCGGGAACTACGAGCAGTACGTC.

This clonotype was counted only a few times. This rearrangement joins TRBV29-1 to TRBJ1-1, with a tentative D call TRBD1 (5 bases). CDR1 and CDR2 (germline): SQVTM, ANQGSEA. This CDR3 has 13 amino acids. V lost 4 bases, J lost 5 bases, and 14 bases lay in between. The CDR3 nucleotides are TGCAGCGTTGTCGGCAGGGTGCGGACTGAAGCTTTCTTT. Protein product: CSVVGRVRTEAFF. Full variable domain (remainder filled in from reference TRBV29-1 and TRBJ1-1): SAVISQKPSRDICQRGTSLTIQCQVDSQVTMMFWYRQQPGQSLTLIATANQGSEATYESGFVIDKFPISRPNLTFSTLTVSNMSPEDSSIYLCSVVGRVRTEAFFGQGTRLTVV.

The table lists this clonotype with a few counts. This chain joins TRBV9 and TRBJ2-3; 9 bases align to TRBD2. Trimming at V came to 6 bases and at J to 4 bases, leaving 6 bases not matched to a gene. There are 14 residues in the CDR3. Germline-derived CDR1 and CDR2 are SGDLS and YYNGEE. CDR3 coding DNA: TGTGCCAGCAATCGCGGGGGGGCGGCAGATACGCAGTATTTT. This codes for CASNRGGAADTQYF.

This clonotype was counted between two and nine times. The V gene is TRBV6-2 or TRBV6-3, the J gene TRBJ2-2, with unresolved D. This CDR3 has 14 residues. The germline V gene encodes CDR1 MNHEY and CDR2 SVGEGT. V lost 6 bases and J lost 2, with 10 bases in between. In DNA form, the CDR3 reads TGTGCCAGCAGCTTCCGGGCCAACACCGGGGAGCTGTTTTTT. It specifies CASSFRANTGELFF.

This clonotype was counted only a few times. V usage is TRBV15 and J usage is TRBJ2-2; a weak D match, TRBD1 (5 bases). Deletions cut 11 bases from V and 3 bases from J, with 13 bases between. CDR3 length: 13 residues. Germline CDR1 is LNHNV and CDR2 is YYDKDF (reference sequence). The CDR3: CAHPGADTGELFF. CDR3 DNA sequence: TGTGCCCACCCTGGGGCGGACACCGGGGAGCTGTTTTTT.

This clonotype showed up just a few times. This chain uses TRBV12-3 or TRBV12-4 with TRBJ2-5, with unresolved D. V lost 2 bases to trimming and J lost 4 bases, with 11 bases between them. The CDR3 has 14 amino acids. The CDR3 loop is CASSLTRSSETQYF. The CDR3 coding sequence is TGTGCCAGCAGTTTAACCAGGTCGTCAGAGACCCAGTACTTC.

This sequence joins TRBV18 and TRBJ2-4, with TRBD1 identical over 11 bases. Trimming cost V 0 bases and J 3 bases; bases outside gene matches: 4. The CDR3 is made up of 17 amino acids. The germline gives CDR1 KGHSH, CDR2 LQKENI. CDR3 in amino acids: CASSPPGTGGGKNIQYF. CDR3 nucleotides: TGTGCCAGCTCACCACCCGGGACAGGGGGAGGCAAAAACATTCAGTACTTC.

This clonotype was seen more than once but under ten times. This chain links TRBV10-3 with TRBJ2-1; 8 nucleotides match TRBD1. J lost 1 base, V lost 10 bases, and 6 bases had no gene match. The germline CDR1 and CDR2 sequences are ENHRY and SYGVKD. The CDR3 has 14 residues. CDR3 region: CANGQGPSYNEQFF. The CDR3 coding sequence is TGTGCCAACGGACAGGGCCCTTCCTACAATGAGCAGTTCTTC.

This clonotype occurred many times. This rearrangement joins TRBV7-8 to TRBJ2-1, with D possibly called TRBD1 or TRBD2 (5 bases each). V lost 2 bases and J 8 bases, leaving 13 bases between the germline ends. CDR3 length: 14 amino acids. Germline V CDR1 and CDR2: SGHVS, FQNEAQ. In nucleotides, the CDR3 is TGTGCCAGCAGCTTAATGAACCTGGGGGATGAGCAGTTCTTC. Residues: CASSLMNLGDEQFF.

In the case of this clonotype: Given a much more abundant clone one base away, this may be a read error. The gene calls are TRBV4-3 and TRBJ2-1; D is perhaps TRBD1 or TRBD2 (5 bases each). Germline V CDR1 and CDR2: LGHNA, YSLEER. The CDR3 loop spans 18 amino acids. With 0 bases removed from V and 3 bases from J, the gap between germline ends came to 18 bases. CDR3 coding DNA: TGCGCCAGCAGCCAAGATTTTCCGTGGGGGAGCTACTACAATGAGCAGTTCTTC. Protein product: CASSQDFPWGSYYNEQFF.

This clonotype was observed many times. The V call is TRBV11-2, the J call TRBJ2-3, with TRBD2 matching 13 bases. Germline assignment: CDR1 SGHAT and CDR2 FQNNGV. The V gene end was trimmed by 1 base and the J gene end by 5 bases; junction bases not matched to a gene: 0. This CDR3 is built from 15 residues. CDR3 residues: CASSLGTSGGDTQYF. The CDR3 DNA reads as TGTGCCAGCAGCTTAGGGACTAGCGGGGGAGATACGCAGTATTTT.

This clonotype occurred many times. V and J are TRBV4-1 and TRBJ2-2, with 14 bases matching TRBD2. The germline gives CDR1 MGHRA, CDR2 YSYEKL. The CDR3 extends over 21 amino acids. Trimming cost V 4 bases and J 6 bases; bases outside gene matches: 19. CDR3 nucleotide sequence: TGCGCCAGCAGCCTTCCAGGCAGACTAGCGGGGGGGCAAAGGTCGGCCGGGGAGCTGTTTTTT. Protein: CASSLPGRLAGGQRSAGELFF.

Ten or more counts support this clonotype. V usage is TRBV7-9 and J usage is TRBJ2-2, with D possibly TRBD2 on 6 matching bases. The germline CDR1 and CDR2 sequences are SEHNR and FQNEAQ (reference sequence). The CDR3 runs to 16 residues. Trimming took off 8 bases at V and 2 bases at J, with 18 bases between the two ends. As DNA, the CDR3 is TGTGCCAGCGTCCCCGGGGAGGACTACAACACCGGGGAGCTGTTTTTT. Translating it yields CASVPGEDYNTGELFF.

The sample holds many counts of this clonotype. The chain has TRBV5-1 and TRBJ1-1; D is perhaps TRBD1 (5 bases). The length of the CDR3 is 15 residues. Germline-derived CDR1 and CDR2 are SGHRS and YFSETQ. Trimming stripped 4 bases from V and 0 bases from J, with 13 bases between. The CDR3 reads CASSLLGGMNTEAFF. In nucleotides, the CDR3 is TGCGCCAGCAGCCTACTCGGGGGGATGAACACTGAAGCTTTCTTT.

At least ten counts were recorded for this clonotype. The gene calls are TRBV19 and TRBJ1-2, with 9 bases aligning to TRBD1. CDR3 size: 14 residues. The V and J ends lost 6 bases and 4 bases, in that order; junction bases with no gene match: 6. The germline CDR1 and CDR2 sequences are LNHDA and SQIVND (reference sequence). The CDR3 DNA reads TGTGCCAGTAGGGCCGGGACAGGGCTCTATGGCTACACCTTC. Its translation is CASRAGTGLYGYTF.

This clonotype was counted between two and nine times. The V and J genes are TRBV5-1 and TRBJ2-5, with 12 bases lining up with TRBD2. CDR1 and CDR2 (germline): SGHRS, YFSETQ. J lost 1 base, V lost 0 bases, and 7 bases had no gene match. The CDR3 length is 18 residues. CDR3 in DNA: TGCGCCAGCAGCTTGGATTACGGACTAGCGGGGCCCCAAGAGACCCAGTACTTC. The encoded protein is CASSLDYGLAGPQETQYF.

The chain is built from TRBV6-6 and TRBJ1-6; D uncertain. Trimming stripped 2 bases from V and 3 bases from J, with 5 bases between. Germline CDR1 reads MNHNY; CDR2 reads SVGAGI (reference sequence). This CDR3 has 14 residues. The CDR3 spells CASSYMRYNSPLHF. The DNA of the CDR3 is TGTGCCAGCAGTTACATGCGCTATAATTCACCCCTCCACTTT.

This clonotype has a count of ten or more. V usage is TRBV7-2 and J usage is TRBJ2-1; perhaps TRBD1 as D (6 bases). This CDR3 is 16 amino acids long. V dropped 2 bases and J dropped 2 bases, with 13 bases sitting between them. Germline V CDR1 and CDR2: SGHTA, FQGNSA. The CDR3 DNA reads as TGTGCCAGCAGCTTATTGCTAGGGGGTCCCTACAATGAGCAGTTCTTC. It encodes CASSLLLGGPYNEQFF.